These 26 T cell receptor beta chains were all obtained from the same sample, sequenced in a study of blood T cells in healthy people across ages. Combining a sample-barcoded 5' primer with a J-beta primer mix, a second PCR ran for roughly 7 to 12 cycles. TCRdb itself ran the 5' RACE reads through MiXCR, one entry per CDR3 protein. Of roughly 800,000 distinct CDR3 sequences in the sample, roughly 35% were seen once. The sequencing input was blood. These receptors came from a man between 18 and 35 years old in good health.

This clonotype was detected only a few times. The chain uses TRBV4-3 and TRBJ1-4; 8 bases line up with TRBD1. Trimming removed 0 bases from V and 6 bases from J; junction bases left unmatched: 6. Germline V lookup: CDR1 LGHNA, CDR2 YSLEER. This CDR3 has 16 amino acids. CDR3: CASSQDSAGGDEKLFF. CDR3 nucleotides: TGCGCCAGCAGCCAAGATTCTGCAGGGGGCGATGAAAAACTGTTTTTT.

This chain uses TRBV4-1 with TRBJ1-2; no definite D call. Germline CDR1 is MGHRA and CDR2 is YSYEKL. V was pared by 7 bases and J by 2 bases, with 20 bases between. CDR3 length: 16 residues. CDR3 coding DNA: TGCGCCAGCACCCTCGCGCAGGAACTCCTCAACTATGGCTACACCTTC. The encoded protein is CASTLAQELLNYGYTF.

This clonotype was recorded a few times. The rearrangement uses TRBV4-1 and TRBJ1-3, with unresolved D. The germline gives CDR1 MGHRA, CDR2 YSYEKL. The CDR3 covers 17 residues. The germline V and J ends were trimmed by 0 bases and 1 base, with 13 bases remaining between them. The CDR3 bases are TGCGCCAGCAGCCAAGAAGTGGGCTCCTTGTCTGGAAACACCATATATTTT. This sequence encodes CASSQEVGSLSGNTIYF.

In this sample, this clonotype turned up a few times. The chain is built from TRBV20-1 and TRBJ1-1; a possible D gene is TRBD1 (5 bases). The CDR3 sequence is 13 residues long. V lost 6 bases and J 0 bases, leaving 11 bases between the germline ends. Germline V gene data show CDR1 as DFQATT and CDR2 as SNEGSKA (reference sequence). The CDR3 DNA follows: TGCAGTGCGGGGGAGATATTGAACACTGAAGCTTTCTTT. This encodes CSAGEILNTEAFF.

This rearrangement joins TRBV7-2 to TRBJ1-4, with TRBD1 matching over 7 bases. Trimming at V came to 5 bases and at J to 4 bases, leaving 4 bases not matched to a gene. Germline assignment: CDR1 SGHTA and CDR2 FQGNSA. The CDR3 extends over 14 amino acids. Here the CDR3 DNA reads TGTGCCAGCAGCCGGGACAGCCGTAATGAAAAACTGTTTTTT. Protein product: CASSRDSRNEKLFF.

This clonotype has a count of ten or more. The chain employs TRBV20-1 and TRBJ2-5, with 9 positions matching TRBD2. The CDR3 covers 15 residues. In germline, CDR1 is DFQATT, CDR2 SNEGSKA (reference sequence). The V and J ends lost 3 bases and 2 bases, in that order; junction bases with no gene match: 7. CDR3 sequence (DNA): TGCAGTGCTAGTCTTAGCGGGGGCCTACAAGAGACCCAGTACTTC. Translated: CSASLSGGLQETQYF.

CDR3 sequence: CASSPSAVNTEAFF. CDR3 coding DNA: TGTGCCAGCAGTCCCTCTGCCGTTAACACTGAAGCTTTCTTT. This chain connects TRBV6-5 to TRBJ1-1; D remains unclear. Germline V gene data show CDR1 as MNHEY and CDR2 as SVGAGI. V lost 5 bases to trimming and J lost 2 bases, with 12 bases between them. This CDR3 spans 14 amino acids.

In regard to this clonotype: A read error is likely, as this CDR3 ends without the conserved phenylalanine or tryptophan. This chain joins TRBV4-1 and TRBJ2-3; D may be TRBD2 (6 bases). Germline CDR1 reads MGHRA; CDR2 reads YSYEKL. Trimming took off 3 bases at V and 4 bases at J, with 11 bases between the two ends. CDR3 length: 14 amino acids. Written as DNA, the CDR3 is TGCGCCAGCAGCCACAGGGACTCCTCAGATACGCAGTATTAT. Encoded protein: CASSHRDSSDTQYY.

This clonotype was observed a few times. The V and J genes are TRBV7-8 and TRBJ1-5, with D possibly matching TRBD1 (6 bases). V was shortened by 3 bases and J by 3 bases, with 21 bases between the two germline ends. The CDR3 length is 18 residues. Germline V gene data show CDR1 as SGHVS and CDR2 as FQNEAQ. The CDR3 DNA is TGTGCCAGCAGCTTCCGACCATCAGGGGAGGGCCCCAATCAGCCCCAGCATTTT. Its protein is CASSFRPSGEGPNQPQHF.

The CDR3 DNA sequence: TGTGCCAGCAGCGCGGTACTAGTGAATTGGAATGAGCAGTACTTC. Its translation: CASSAVLVNWNEQYF. The chain is built from TRBV7-2 and TRBJ2-5; D is perhaps TRBD2 (5 bases). Germline V CDR1 and CDR2: SGHTA, FQGNSA. CDR3 size: 15 residues. Trimming removed 5 bases from V and 11 bases from J, with 24 bases in between.

This clonotype has a count of ten or more. V usage is TRBV20-1 and J usage is TRBJ2-1; D possibly corresponds to TRBD2 (6 bases). This CDR3 comprises 14 residues. Trimming shortened V by 5 bases and J by 8 bases, and 19 bases separated the two germline ends. CDR1 DFQATT and CDR2 SNEGSKA come from the germline V gene (reference sequence). Here the CDR3 reads CSAAGPYVVHEQFF. CDR3 DNA: TGCAGTGCTGCGGGGCCTTACGTCGTCCATGAGCAGTTCTTC.

The chain carries TRBV2 and TRBJ2-2; the D gene is possibly TRBD2 (5 bases). This CDR3 spans 14 amino acids. V shed 4 bases and J shed 5 bases, with 11 bases lying between them. Germline CDR1 SNHLY, CDR2 FYNNEI. The CDR3 sequence is CASSGSRGTGELFF. The CDR3 bases are TGTGCCAGCAGTGGGAGTCGGGGAACCGGGGAGCTGTTTTTT.

The chain is built from TRBV27 and TRBJ2-1; TRBD1 agrees at 7 bases. The CDR3 is 16 amino acids. Trimming removed 4 bases from V and 10 bases from J; junction bases left unmatched: 16. Germline CDR1 and CDR2: MNHEY and SMNVEV (reference sequence). The CDR3 spells CASSSYRGSGWYEQFF. CDR3 nucleotide sequence: TGTGCCAGCAGTTCCTACAGGGGATCCGGGTGGTACGAGCAGTTCTTC.

About this clonotype itself: A single base separates this from a much larger clone, so it may be a read error. J is TRBJ2-5 and V is TRBV10-3; 8 bases fit TRBD2. The J call is doubtful: the DNA matches TRBJ2-7 better. The CDR3 is made up of 15 amino acids. Germline CDR1 ENHRY, CDR2 SYGVKD. The CDR3 sequence is CATSEPGGASYEQYF. The CDR3 nucleotides read TGTGCCACCAGTGAGCCGGGGGGGGCGTCCTACGAGCAGTACTTC.

This clonotype was seen more than once but under ten times. The rearrangement uses TRBV9 and TRBJ1-2, with 7 bases fitting TRBD1. V lost 4 bases and J lost 4; bases outside the gene matches: 13. CDR1 is SGDLS, CDR2 YYNGEE, per germline. The CDR3 is 16 amino acids. Here the CDR3 reads CASSQGGAGLPYGYTF. The DNA for the CDR3 is TGTGCCAGCAGCCAGGGGGGGGCGGGACTGCCCTATGGCTACACCTTC.

Worth noting for this clonotype: A much larger clone lies one base from this, so it may be a read error. The V call is TRBV4-3, the J call TRBJ1-2, with D possibly being TRBD1 (5 bases). The germline gives CDR1 LGHNA, CDR2 YSLEER. CDR3 size: 15 residues. CDR3 bases: TGCGCCAGCGTCCCTGGGACGGAATACAACTATGACTACACCTTC. It codes for CASVPGTEYNYDYTF.

This clonotype was seen a few times. This rearrangement joins TRBV5-1 to TRBJ2-3, with D perhaps matching TRBD2 (6 bases). In germline, CDR1 is SGHRS, CDR2 YFSETQ. Trimming shortened V by 3 bases and J by 4 bases, and 18 bases separated the two germline ends. This CDR3 has 16 amino acids. This CDR3 is CASSWAPGTGADTQYF. The CDR3, as DNA: TGCGCCAGCAGCTGGGCCCCAGGGACGGGGGCAGATACGCAGTATTTT. Variable domain in full (rest from reference TRBV5-1 and TRBJ2-3): KAGVTQTPRYLIKTRGQQVTLSCSPISGHRSVSWYQQTPGQGLQFLFEYFSETQRNKGNFPGRFSGRQFSNSRSEMNVSTLELGDSALYLCASSWAPGTGADTQYFGPGTRLTVL.

The V call is TRBV29-1, the J call TRBJ1-1; D is uncertain. The V end was cut by 7 bases, the J end by 1 base, with 13 bases between. The CDR3 extends over 13 amino acids. Germline CDR1 and CDR2: SQVTM and ANQGSEA. The CDR3 spells CSGPGSGNTEAFF. DNA for the CDR3: TGCAGCGGTCCGGGTTCGGGGAACACTGAAGCTTTCTTT.

This clonotype was seen a few times. The chain's CDR3 is CASSLRPSGGVTDTQYF. The CDR3 DNA follows: TGTGCCAGCAGCTTGAGGCCTAGCGGGGGGGTCACAGATACGCAGTATTTT. The J gene is TRBJ2-3, the V gene TRBV5-5; 12 nucleotides match TRBD2. CDR3 length: 17 amino acids. The trim removed 1 base at V and 2 bases at J, leaving 5 bases unmatched. Germline CDR1 SGHKS, CDR2 YYEKEE (reference sequence). The whole variable domain, filled in from reference TRBV5-5 and TRBJ2-3, reads DAGVTQSPTHLIKTRGQQVTLRCSPISGHKSVSWYQQVLGQGPQFIFQYYEKEERGRGNFPDRFSARQFPNYSSELNVNALLLGDSALYLCASSLRPSGGVTDTQYFGPGTRLTVL.

The rearrangement links TRBV5-1 to TRBJ2-2; D call uncertain. Germline V lookup: CDR1 SGHRS, CDR2 YFSETQ. V dropped 4 bases and J dropped 0 bases, with 13 bases sitting between them. This CDR3 has 16 residues. The DNA of the CDR3 is TGCGCCAGCAGCCCCGGCCTACTAACGAACACCGGGGAGCTGTTTTTT. Translated: CASSPGLLTNTGELFF.

This clonotype came up a few times. One end of the junction does not line up with germline, which may come from a read error. The CDR3: CAGSEARGYRDGYTF. CDR3 nucleotide sequence: TGTGCCGGCAGTGAAGCGAGGGGTTACAGGGATGGCTACACCTTC. This chain joins TRBV2 and TRBJ1-2; TRBD1 might be the D (6 bases). The CDR3 totals 15 residues. Per the germline V gene, CDR1 is SNHLY and CDR2 is FYNNEI.

This clonotype was seen only a few times. The CDR3 DNA follows: TGTGCCAGCAGCCACTTCAACAGGGGGACAAACTATGGCTACACCTTC. It yields the protein CASSHFNRGTNYGYTF. The genes are TRBV27 and TRBJ1-2; TRBD1 agrees at 8 bases. This CDR3 is built from 16 residues. Germline CDR1 is MNHEY and CDR2 is SMNVEV (reference sequence). V lost 6 bases, J lost 2 bases, and 11 bases stayed unmatched.

This clonotype was seen repeatedly, ten times or more. The V gene is TRBV7-2, the J gene TRBJ2-3; TRBD1 matches 8 bases. V lost 5 bases, J lost 1 base, and 5 bases stayed unmatched. CDR3 size: 15 residues. Per the germline V gene, CDR1 is SGHTA and CDR2 is FQGNSA. The CDR3: CASSDTGGGTDTQYF. In DNA, the CDR3 is TGTGCCAGCAGCGATACAGGGGGAGGCACAGATACGCAGTATTTT.

This clonotype was seen a handful of times. This rearrangement joins TRBV20-1 to TRBJ2-1, with TRBD2 matching over 15 bases. From germline, CDR1 is DFQATT and CDR2 SNEGSKA (reference sequence). V was pared by 5 bases and J by 10 bases, with 9 bases of the junction left unmatched. This CDR3 is built from 15 residues. The CDR3 region is CSAQGLAGGRLEQFF. The CDR3 DNA reads TGCAGTGCTCAAGGACTAGCGGGGGGGCGGCTGGAGCAGTTCTTC.

The genes are TRBV9 and TRBJ2-7; D call uncertain. V was trimmed by 0 bases and J by 5 bases, leaving 12 bases between them. CDR3 length equals 14 residues. Germline assignment: CDR1 SGDLS and CDR2 YYNGEE. CDR3 protein: CASSVGGSPNEQYF. CDR3 nucleotides: TGTGCCAGCAGCGTAGGCGGTTCACCCAACGAGCAGTACTTC.

This clonotype has at least ten counts. This rearrangement joins TRBV18 to TRBJ1-2; D is ambiguous. Germline V gene sequence: CDR1 KGHSH, CDR2 LQKENI. Trimming pared 3 bases from V and 5 bases from J, leaving 10 bases between. This CDR3 spans 13 amino acids. The CDR3 DNA follows: TGTGCCAGCTCACCGATCGACACTTATGGCTACACCTTC. Its protein product is CASSPIDTYGYTF. Full variable domain (remainder filled in from reference TRBV18 and TRBJ1-2): NAGVMQNPRHLVRRRGQEARLRCSPMKGHSHVYWYRQLPEEGLKFMVYLQKENIIDESGMPKERFSAEFPKEGPSILRIQQVVRGDSAAYFCASSPIDTYGYTFGSGTRLTVV.